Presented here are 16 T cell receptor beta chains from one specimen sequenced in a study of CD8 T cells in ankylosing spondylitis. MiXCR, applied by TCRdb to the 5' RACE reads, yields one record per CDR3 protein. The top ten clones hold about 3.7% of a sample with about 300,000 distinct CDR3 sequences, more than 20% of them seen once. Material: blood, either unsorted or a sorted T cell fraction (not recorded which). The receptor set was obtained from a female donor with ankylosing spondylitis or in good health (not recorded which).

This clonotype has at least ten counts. CDR3 residues: CASSLSNEQFF. CDR3 in DNA: TGTGCCAGCAGTCTGAGTAATGAGCAGTTCTTC. The chain carries TRBV12-3 or TRBV12-4 and TRBJ2-1; D ambiguous. Trimming left V 5 bases short and J 7 bases short, with 6 bases between. This CDR3 has 11 amino acids.

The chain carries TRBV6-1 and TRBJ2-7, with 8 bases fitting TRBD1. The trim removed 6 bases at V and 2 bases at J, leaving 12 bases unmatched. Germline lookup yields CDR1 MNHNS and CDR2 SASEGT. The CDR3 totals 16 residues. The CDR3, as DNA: TGTGCCAGCAGCCCCCCGTACGGGACAGGTACCTACGAGCAGTACTTC. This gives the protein CASSPPYGTGTYEQYF.

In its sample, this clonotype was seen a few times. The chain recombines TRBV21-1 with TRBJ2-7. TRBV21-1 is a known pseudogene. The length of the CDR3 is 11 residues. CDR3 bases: TGTGCCAGCAGCAAAGTACGCGAGCAGTACTTC. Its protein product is CASSKVREQYF.

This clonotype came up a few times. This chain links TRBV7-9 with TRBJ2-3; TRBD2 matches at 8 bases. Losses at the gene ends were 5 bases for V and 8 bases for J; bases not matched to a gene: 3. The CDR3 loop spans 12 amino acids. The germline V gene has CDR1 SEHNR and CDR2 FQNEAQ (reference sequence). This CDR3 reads CASSITSGTQYF. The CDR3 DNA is TGTGCCAGCAGCATAACTAGCGGTACGCAGTATTTT.

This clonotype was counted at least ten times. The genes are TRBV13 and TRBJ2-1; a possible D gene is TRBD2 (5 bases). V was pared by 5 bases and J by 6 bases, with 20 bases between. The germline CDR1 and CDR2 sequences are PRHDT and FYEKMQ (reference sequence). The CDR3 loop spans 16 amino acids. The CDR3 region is CASSAGVGAVSNEQFF. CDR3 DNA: TGTGCCAGCAGCGCCGGTGTGGGAGCAGTTTCCAATGAGCAGTTCTTC. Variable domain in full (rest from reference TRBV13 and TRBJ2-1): AAGVIQSPRHLIKEKRETATLKCYPIPRHDTVYWYQQGPGQDPQFLISFYEKMQSDKGSIPDRFSAQQFSDYHSELNMSSLELGDSALYFCASSAGVGAVSNEQFFGPGTRLTVL.

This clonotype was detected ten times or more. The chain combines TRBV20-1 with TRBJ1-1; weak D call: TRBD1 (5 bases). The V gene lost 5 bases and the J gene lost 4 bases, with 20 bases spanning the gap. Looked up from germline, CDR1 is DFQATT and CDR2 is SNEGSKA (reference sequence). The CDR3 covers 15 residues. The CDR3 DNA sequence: TGCAGTGCTGACCCCGGCTGGACCGGGGGCACTGAAGCTTTCTTT. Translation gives CSADPGWTGGTEAFF.

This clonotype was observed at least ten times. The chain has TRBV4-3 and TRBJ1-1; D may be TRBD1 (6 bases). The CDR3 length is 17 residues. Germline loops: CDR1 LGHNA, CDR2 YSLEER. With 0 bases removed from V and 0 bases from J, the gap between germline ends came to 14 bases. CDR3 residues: CASSQEGGGGMNTEAFF. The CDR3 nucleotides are TGCGCCAGCAGCCAAGAAGGGGGAGGGGGGATGAACACTGAAGCTTTCTTT.

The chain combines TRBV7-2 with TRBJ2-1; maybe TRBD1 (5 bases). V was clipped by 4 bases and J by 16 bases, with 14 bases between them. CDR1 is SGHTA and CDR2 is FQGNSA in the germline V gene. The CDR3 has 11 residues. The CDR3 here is CASSSGRAAFF. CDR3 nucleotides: TGTGCCAGCAGCTCCGGCAGGGCGGCCTTCTTC.

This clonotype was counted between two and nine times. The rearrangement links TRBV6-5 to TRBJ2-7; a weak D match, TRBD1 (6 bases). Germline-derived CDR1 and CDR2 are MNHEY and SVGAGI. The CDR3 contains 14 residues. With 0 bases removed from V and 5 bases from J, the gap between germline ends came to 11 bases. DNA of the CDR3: TGTGCCAGCAGTTACTCGGGACAATCCAACGAGCAGTACTTC. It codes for CASSYSGQSNEQYF.

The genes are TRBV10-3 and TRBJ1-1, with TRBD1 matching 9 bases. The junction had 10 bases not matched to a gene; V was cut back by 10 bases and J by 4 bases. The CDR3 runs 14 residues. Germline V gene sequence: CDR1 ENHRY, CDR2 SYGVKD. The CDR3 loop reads CASGQGLGSTEAFF. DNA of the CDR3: TGTGCCAGCGGACAGGGGCTAGGGAGCACTGAAGCTTTCTTT.

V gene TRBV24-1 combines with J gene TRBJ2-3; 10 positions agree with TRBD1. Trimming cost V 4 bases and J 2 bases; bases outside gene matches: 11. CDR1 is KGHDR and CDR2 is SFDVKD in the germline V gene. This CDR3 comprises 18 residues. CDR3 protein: CATSDPRDRGLSTDTQYF. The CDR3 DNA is TGTGCCACCAGTGACCCAAGGGACAGGGGCCTTTCCACAGATACGCAGTATTTT.

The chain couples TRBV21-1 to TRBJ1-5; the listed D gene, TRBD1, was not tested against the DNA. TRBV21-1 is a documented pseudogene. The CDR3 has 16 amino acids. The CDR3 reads CASSKTPHGLVQPQHF. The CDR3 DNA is TGTGCCAGCAGCAAAACCCCCCATGGTCTCGTTCAGCCCCAGCATTTT.

The CDR3 coding sequence is TGTGCCAGCAGCCCCCAGGGAAGGGGGCATGGCTACACCTTC. Translation gives CASSPQGRGHGYTF. V and J are TRBV3-1 and TRBJ1-2, with 7 bases lining up with TRBD1. Germline trimming cut 4 bases from V and 6 bases from J; bases unmatched to any gene: 8. CDR3 length equals 14 residues. CDR1 and CDR2 from the germline V gene are LGHDT and YNNKEL (reference sequence). Based on the CDR3 plus reference TRBV3-1 and TRBJ1-2, the full variable domain is DTAVSQTPKYLVTQMGNDKSIKCEQNLGHDTMYWYKQDSKKFLKIMFSYNNKELIINETVPNRFSPKSPDKAHLNLHINSLELGDSAVYFCASSPQGRGHGYTFGSGTRLTVV.

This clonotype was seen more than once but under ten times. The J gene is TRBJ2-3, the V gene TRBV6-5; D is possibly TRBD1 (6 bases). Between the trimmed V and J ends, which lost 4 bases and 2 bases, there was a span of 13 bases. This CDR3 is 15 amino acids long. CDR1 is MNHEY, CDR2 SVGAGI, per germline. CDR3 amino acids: CASSFDRRSTDTQYF. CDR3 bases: TGTGCCAGCAGTTTCGACAGGAGATCCACAGATACGCAGTATTTT.

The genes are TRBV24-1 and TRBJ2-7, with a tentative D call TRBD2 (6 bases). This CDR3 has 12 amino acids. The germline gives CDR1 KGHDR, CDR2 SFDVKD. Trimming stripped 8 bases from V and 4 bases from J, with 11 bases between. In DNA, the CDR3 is TGTGCCACCACCCGGCGGGGTTACGAGCAGTACTTC. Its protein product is CATTRRGYEQYF.

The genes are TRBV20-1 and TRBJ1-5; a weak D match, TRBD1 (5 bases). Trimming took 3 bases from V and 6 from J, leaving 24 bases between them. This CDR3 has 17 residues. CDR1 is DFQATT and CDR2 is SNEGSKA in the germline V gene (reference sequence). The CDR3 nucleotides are TGCAGTGCTAGGGGGATCAAGACTGAGGGGCCCAGTCAGCCCCAGCATTTT. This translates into CSARGIKTEGPSQPQHF.